This T cell receptor (beta chain) originates from a study of CD8+ T cells in alopecia areata. This clone has only a few counts. Gene names and germline refer to mouse. The observed sequence ends 3 residues before the CDR3 terminus, with the missing tail filled in from the germline J gene. Other DNA sequences of this sample code for an identical CDR3. Sorting of pooled cutaneous lymph node cells used CD4, CD8alpha, NKG2D, NKG2ACE and other markers. TCR sequencing used cDNA made by reverse transcription of extracted RNA. The repertoire was sequenced with immunoSEQ multiplex PCR; TCRdb's copy has only in-frame clones and lacks some. Listed for the sample are 200,000 to 300,000 clones, none seen a single time. V shed 1 base and J shed 4 bases, with 5 bases lying between them. The CDR3 extends over 14 amino acids. The germline gives CDR1 LGHNA, CDR2 YNLKQL (reference sequence).

The sequencing input was CD4+ T cells sorted from a lymph node. The rearrangement joins TRBV5 to TRBJ1-6; D is unresolved. TRBJ1-6 is an ORF, with its function uncertain. The sequence derives from a C3H/HeJ mouse with alopecia areata. The MHC haplotype recorded for the strain is H2-k. The CDR3 DNA, read in part, is TGTGCCAGCAGCCAAGGGGATTATAATTCGCCC. It translates to CASSQGDYNSP. The whole CDR3 region reads CASSQGDYNSPLYF.